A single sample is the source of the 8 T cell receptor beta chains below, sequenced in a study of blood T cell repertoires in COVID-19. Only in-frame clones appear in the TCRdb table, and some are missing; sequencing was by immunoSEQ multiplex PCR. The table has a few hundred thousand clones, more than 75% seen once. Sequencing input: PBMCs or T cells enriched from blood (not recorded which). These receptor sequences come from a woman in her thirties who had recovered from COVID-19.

Here the CDR3 reads CASRSGTSNYNEQFF. CDR3 coding DNA: TGTGCCAGTAGATCCGGGACTAGCAACTACAATGAGCAGTTCTTC. The rearrangement links TRBV19 to TRBJ2-1, with 9 bases fitting TRBD2. CDR1 and CDR2 from the germline V gene are LNHDA and SQIVND (reference sequence). Unmatched junction bases numbered 6, after V lost 6 bases and J lost 3 bases. CDR3 length: 15 amino acids.

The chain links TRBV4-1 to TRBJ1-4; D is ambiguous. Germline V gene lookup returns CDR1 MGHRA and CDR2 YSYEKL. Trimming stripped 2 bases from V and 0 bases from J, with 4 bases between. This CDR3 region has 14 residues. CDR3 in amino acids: CASSQQSTNEKLFF. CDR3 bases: TGCGCCAGCAGCCAACAGTCAACTAATGAAAAACTGTTTTTT.

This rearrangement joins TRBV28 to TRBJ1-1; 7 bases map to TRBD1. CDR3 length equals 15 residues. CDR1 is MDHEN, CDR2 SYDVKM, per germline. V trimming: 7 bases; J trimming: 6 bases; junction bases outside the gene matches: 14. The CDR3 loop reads CASTYRGSSTPEAFF. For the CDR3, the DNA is TGTGCCAGCACCTACAGGGGATCCTCAACCCCTGAAGCTTTCTTT.

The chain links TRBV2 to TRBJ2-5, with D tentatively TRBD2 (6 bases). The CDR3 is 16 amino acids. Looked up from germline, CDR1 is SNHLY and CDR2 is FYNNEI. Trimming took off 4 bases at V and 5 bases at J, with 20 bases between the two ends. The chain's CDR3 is CASSGTIVLARETQYF. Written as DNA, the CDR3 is TGTGCCAGCAGTGGGACTATTGTTTTAGCTAGGGAGACCCAGTACTTC. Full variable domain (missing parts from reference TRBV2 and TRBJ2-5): EPEVTQTPSHQVTQMGQEVILRCVPISNHLYFYWYRQILGQKVEFLVSFYNNEISEKSEIFDDQFSVERPDGSNFTLKIRSTKLEDSAMYFCASSGTIVLARETQYFGPGTRLLVL.

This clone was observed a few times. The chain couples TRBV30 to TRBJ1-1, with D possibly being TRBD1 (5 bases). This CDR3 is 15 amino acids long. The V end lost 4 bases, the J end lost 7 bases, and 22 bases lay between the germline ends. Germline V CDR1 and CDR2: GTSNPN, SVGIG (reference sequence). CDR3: CAWNPARGYTNEAFF. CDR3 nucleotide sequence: TGTGCCTGGAACCCCGCTAGGGGATATACGAATGAAGCTTTCTTT.

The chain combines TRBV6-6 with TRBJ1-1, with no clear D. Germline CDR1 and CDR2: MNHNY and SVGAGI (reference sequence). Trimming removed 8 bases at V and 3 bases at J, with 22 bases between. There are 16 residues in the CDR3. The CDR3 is CASSDEGPREDTEAFF. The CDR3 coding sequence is TGTGCCAGCTCCGACGAGGGCCCCCGGGAAGACACTGAAGCTTTCTTT.

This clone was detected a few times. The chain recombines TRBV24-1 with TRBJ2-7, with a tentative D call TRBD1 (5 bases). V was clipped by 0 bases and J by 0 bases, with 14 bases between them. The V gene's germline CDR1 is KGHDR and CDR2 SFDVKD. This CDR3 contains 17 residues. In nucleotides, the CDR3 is TGTGCCACCAGTGATTTGTCAGGGCCCCTGGACTCCTACGAGCAGTACTTC. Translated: CATSDLSGPLDSYEQYF.

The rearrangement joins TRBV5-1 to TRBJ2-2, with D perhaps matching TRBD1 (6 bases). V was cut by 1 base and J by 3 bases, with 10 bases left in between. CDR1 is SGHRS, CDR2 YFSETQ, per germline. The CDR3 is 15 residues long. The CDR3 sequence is CASSLWSGDTGELFF. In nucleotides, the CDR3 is TGCGCCAGCAGCTTGTGGTCAGGGGACACCGGGGAGCTGTTTTTT.